This passage covers 20 T cell receptor beta chains from one sample sequenced in a study of graft-versus-host responses after intestinal transplantation (dated by TCRdb to the early 2020s). Their specific antigens are unknown. The time point label, read with the paper, signifies: cells obtained before transplantation from donor or recipient. The receptor library was made with the immunoSEQ multiplex PCR assay. In TCRdb, the immuneACCESS table is reduced to in-frame sequences with V and J assigned. These tables do not hold every clone; where another copy was compared, an unresolved V gene accounts for under half, and the others remain unexplained. Here the sample has tens of thousands of clones; around 80% occur a single time. The biggest ten clones account for 0.93% of the sample. The material sequenced was unstimulated CD8+ T cells sorted from spleen or lymph node cells, taken before transplant. Every receptor here comes from a human donor who was the organ donor for an intestinal transplant.

The CDR3 region has the DNA TGCAGCGTTGAAGAGGGCGGGGTCGCCGGGGAGCTGTTTTTT. It translates to CSVEEGGVAGELFF. The chain combines TRBV29-1 with TRBJ2-2; D is possibly TRBD2 (6 bases). The germline gives CDR1 SQVTM, CDR2 ANQGSEA. Deletions cut 0 bases from V and 6 bases from J, with 11 bases between. The CDR3 is 14 residues long.

The V gene is TRBV11-1, the J gene TRBJ2-6; 10 bases agree with TRBD1. Germline trimming cut 6 bases from V and 3 bases from J; bases unmatched to any gene: 8. Germline V gene lookup returns CDR1 SGHAT and CDR2 FQDESV (reference sequence). The CDR3 is made up of 17 amino acids. CDR3 DNA: TGTGCCAGCAGACACCATGGGACAGGGGATGGGGCCAACGTCCTGACTTTC. As protein: CASRHHGTGDGANVLTF.

This clone has just one count. The rearrangement links TRBV7-8 to TRBJ2-1; the match to TRBD2 covers 9 bases. V was pared by 0 bases and J by 3 bases, with 0 bases of the junction left unmatched. Germline V gene lookup returns CDR1 SGHVS and CDR2 FQNEAQ. CDR3 size: 15 residues. CDR3: CASSLASGGYNEQFF. Written as DNA, the CDR3 is TGTGCCAGCAGCTTAGCTAGCGGGGGCTACAATGAGCAGTTCTTC.

This rearrangement joins TRBV29-1 to TRBJ2-3, with no clear D. Germline V lookup: CDR1 SQVTM, CDR2 ANQGSEA. This CDR3 comprises 12 residues. The V and J ends lost 0 bases and 3 bases respectively, with 4 bases between them. Here the CDR3 reads CSVEDKTDTQYF. CDR3 DNA: TGCAGCGTTGAAGATAAGACAGATACGCAGTATTTT.

This chain links TRBV27 with TRBJ2-5, with 7 bases fitting TRBD1. The closer fit of TRBJ2-7 to the DNA end suggests the J call may be wrong. In germline, CDR1 is MNHEY, CDR2 SMNVEV (reference sequence). CDR3 size: 14 residues. Here the CDR3 reads CASSPRDRPYEQYF. In nucleotides, the CDR3 is TGTGCCAGCTCCCCTCGGGACAGACCCTACGAGCAGTACTTC.

The V call is TRBV5-5, the J call TRBJ2-4; TRBD2 matches at 8 bases. The CDR3 length is 17 residues. Trimming at V came to 0 bases and at J to 0 bases, leaving 5 bases not matched to a gene. From germline, CDR1 is SGHKS and CDR2 YYEKEE (reference sequence). Written as DNA, the CDR3 is TGTGCCAGCAGCTTGGCCAGCGGGGGATTAGCCAAAAACATTCAGTACTTC. Amino acids: CASSLASGGLAKNIQYF.

This sequence joins TRBV13 and TRBJ1-1, with a possible D match to TRBD1 (5 bases). The CDR3 is 12 residues long. The germline CDR1 and CDR2 sequences are PRHDT and FYEKMQ (reference sequence). The V and J ends lost 2 bases and 4 bases respectively, with 5 bases between them. As DNA, the CDR3 is TGTGCCAGCAGCTTACAGGGCACTGAAGCTTTCTTT. Translated: CASSLQGTEAFF.

The CDR3 loop is CASSLTGTGATEAFF. The CDR3 coding sequence is TGCGCCAGCAGCTTGACAGGGACAGGGGCCACTGAAGCTTTCTTT. The chain links TRBV5-1 to TRBJ1-1; 10 nucleotides match TRBD1. Trimming cost V 1 base and J 4 bases; bases outside gene matches: 4. Germline lookup yields CDR1 SGHRS and CDR2 YFSETQ. CDR3 size: 15 residues.

The chain combines TRBV23-1 with TRBJ1-1; D gene uncertain. TRBV23-1 is an ORF, with its function uncertain. Trimming pared 3 bases from V and 0 bases from J, leaving 8 bases between. CDR3 size: 14 residues. CDR3 amino acids: CASSHRTLNTEAFF. The CDR3 coding sequence is TGCGCCAGCAGTCACAGGACCCTGAACACTGAAGCTTTCTTT.

This clone came up a few times. In nucleotides, the CDR3 is TGTGCCAGCAGCGTAGACAGGGGAGGCTACACCTTC. Its protein product is CASSVDRGGYTF. The chain employs TRBV9 and TRBJ1-2; TRBD1 aligns across 7 bases. CDR3 size: 12 residues. Germline assignment: CDR1 SGDLS and CDR2 YYNGEE. After removal of 0 bases from V and 8 bases from J, the junction contained 1 base not matched to a gene. The full variable domain, in which reference TRBV9 and TRBJ1-2 provide the parts outside the CDR3, is DSGVTQTPKHLITATGQRVTLRCSPRSGDLSVYWYQQSLDQGLQFLIQYYNGEERAKGNILERFSAQQFPDLHSELNLSSLELGDSALYFCASSVDRGGYTFGSGTRLTVV.

In its sample, this clone was seen once. This sequence joins TRBV7-9 and TRBJ2-1; D gene unclear. Germline V lookup: CDR1 SEHNR, CDR2 FQNEAQ (reference sequence). CDR3 length: 15 amino acids. Trimming shortened V by 6 bases and J by 4 bases, and 16 bases separated the two germline ends. Here the CDR3 reads CASSDRIGEYNEQFF. The CDR3 bases are TGTGCCAGCAGTGACCGGATAGGAGAATACAATGAGCAGTTCTTC.

The J gene is TRBJ2-7, the V gene TRBV6-1, with D tentatively TRBD2 (5 bases). The germline V and J ends were trimmed by 8 bases and 6 bases, with 14 bases remaining between them. CDR3 length: 12 amino acids. Germline CDR1 is MNHNS and CDR2 is SASEGT. In DNA, the CDR3 is TGTGCCAGCTCCTACTATGCGGGCGAGCAGTACTTC. This codes for CASSYYAGEQYF.

Written as DNA, the CDR3 is TGTGCCAGCAGCTTAGGCGAGCGGGGTCCAGATACGCAGTATTTT. It encodes CASSLGERGPDTQYF. The genes are TRBV11-2 and TRBJ2-3; 7 positions match TRBD2. Trimming took 1 base from V and 4 from J; bases not matched to a gene: 5. The germline V gene encodes CDR1 SGHAT and CDR2 FQNNGV. This CDR3 has 15 amino acids. The full variable domain, completed using reference TRBV11-2 and TRBJ2-3, is EAGVAQSPRYKIIEKRQSVAFWCNPISGHATLYWYQQILGQGPKLLIQFQNNGVVDDSQLPKDRFSAERLKGVDSTLKIQPAKLEDSAVYLCASSLGERGPDTQYFGPGTRLTVL.

The chain couples TRBV19 to TRBJ2-7, with 9 nucleotides matching TRBD2. Germline lookup yields CDR1 LNHDA and CDR2 SQIVND (reference sequence). The CDR3 length is 15 residues. With V trimmed by 3 bases and J by 2 bases, 5 bases remained unmatched. CDR3 region: CASSIGASGAYEQYF. DNA for the CDR3: TGTGCCAGTAGTATTGGGGCTAGCGGGGCCTACGAGCAGTACTTC.

V usage is TRBV11-2 and J usage is TRBJ2-1, with 11 positions matching TRBD2. The V gene's germline CDR1 is SGHAT and CDR2 FQNNGV. The length of the CDR3 is 13 residues. V was pared by 10 bases and J by 3 bases, with 2 bases of the junction left unmatched. The DNA for the CDR3 is TGTGCCACTACTAGCGGGGGCTACAATGAGCAGTTCTTC. The encoded protein is CATTSGGYNEQFF.

The rearrangement uses TRBV5-1 and TRBJ1-2; D is ambiguous. The CDR3 contains 11 residues. Trimming shortened V by 4 bases and J by 2 bases, and 3 bases separated the two germline ends. The germline CDR1 and CDR2 sequences are SGHRS and YFSETQ. DNA of the CDR3: TGCGCCAGCAGCGACAACTATGGCTACACCTTC. Its translation is CASSDNYGYTF.

The rearrangement uses TRBV15 and TRBJ2-4; tentatively, D is TRBD2 (6 bases). CDR3 size: 15 residues. Germline CDR1 and CDR2: LNHNV and YYDKDF (reference sequence). Trimming took off 5 bases at V and 6 bases at J, with 17 bases between the two ends. In nucleotides, the CDR3 is TGTGCCACCAGCCTCAGCCGGGGGTTGGGAAACATTCAGTACTTC. Its protein product is CATSLSRGLGNIQYF.

The V gene is TRBV19, the J gene TRBJ1-2; 9 nucleotides align to TRBD1. Per germline, CDR1 LNHDA and CDR2 SQIVND (reference sequence). The CDR3 is 16 residues long. The J segment lost 7 bases and the V segment lost 5 bases, leaving 14 bases of the junction unmatched. CDR3: CASSGTGLSPRGGYTF. CDR3 coding DNA: TGTGCCAGTAGTGGGACAGGGTTATCTCCAAGGGGTGGCTACACCTTC.

V gene TRBV14 combines with J gene TRBJ2-1; D is perhaps TRBD1 (6 bases). V was clipped by 1 base and J by 9 bases, with 22 bases between them. Per the germline V gene, CDR1 is SGHDN and CDR2 is FVKESK. CDR3 length equals 17 residues. In DNA, the CDR3 is TGTGCCAGCAGCCAAGTGGGGGCGGCCAGTTACGCCGGTGAGCAGTTCTTC. Amino acid sequence: CASSQVGAASYAGEQFF.

Of note for this clone: At the DNA level, this CDR3 is encoded by other sequences in the same sample as well. The chain couples TRBV5-6 to TRBJ1-2; 7 positions agree with TRBD1. Germline trimming cut 9 bases from V and 7 bases from J; bases unmatched to any gene: 12. The CDR3 sequence is 13 residues long. Germline V gives CDR1 SGHDT, CDR2 YYEEEE. CDR3 protein: CATTERRGPGYTF. The CDR3 DNA follows: TGTGCCACTACGGAAAGGAGGGGGCCTGGCTACACCTTC.